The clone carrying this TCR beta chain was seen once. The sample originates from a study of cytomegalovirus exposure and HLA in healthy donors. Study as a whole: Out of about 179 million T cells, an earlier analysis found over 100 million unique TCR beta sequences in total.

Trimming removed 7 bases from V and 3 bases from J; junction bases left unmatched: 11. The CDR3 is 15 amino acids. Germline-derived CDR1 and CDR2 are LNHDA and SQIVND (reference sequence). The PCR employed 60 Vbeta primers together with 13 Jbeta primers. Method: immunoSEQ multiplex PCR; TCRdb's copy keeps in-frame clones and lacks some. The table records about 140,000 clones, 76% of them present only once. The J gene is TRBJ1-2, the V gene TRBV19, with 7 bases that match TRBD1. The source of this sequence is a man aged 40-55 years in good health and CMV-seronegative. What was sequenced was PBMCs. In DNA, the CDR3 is TGTGCCAGTACCGACAGGGACGGGTGGGACTATGGCTACACCTTC. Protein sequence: CASTDRDGWDYGYTF.